Sequencing of this T cell receptor beta chain was carried out in a study of T-cell reconstitution after alpha-beta-depleted transplantation in children. The V and J ends lost 1 base and 0 bases respectively, with 10 bases between them. The germline V gene has CDR1 SGHRS and CDR2 YFSETQ. CDR3 length: 15 amino acids. This clonotype was seen more than once but under ten times. The library targeted TCRbeta and was prepared with unique molecular identifiers. TCRdb ran MiXCR on the PCR reads and lists one entry per CDR3 protein. The table records 250,000 to 300,000 distinct CDR3 sequences, 9.5% to 10% of them present only once.

The sequences come from PBMCs from the stem cell graft donor, collected from the stem cell graft. The V and J genes are TRBV5-1 and TRBJ1-2; no definite D call. This clonotype was sampled from a human donor who donated a stem cell graft to a child with SCID. The CDR3 here is CASSLNDGANYGYTF. The DNA of the CDR3 is TGCGCCAGCAGCTTGAACGACGGAGCTAACTATGGCTACACCTTC.